This TCR beta chain was sequenced for a study of blood T cells in healthy people across ages. Findings of the study overall: When set beside aged donors, long-lived donors presented more naive CD4+ cells and higher diversity.

Each sample used at least 6 million PBMCs. Total RNA was isolated from each sample in quantities of at least 5 micrograms. The V gene lost 3 bases and the J gene lost 2 bases, with 9 bases spanning the gap. CDR3 length: 14 amino acids. As to this clonotype: The antigen remains undetermined.

With a J-beta primer mix and a sample-barcoded 5' primer, a second PCR ran roughly 6 to 11 cycles. Samples each returned at least 3 million CDR3-containing paired-end reads. TCRdb called the 5' RACE reads again in MiXCR, with one record for every CDR3 protein. Counted here are about 680,000 distinct CDR3 sequences, over 45% occurring once; the ten biggest clones make up under 35%. This sequence joins TRBV12-3 or TRBV12-4 and TRBJ2-3; D unclear. Sample: blood. The TCR comes from a woman in her sixties or seventies in good health. Here the CDR3 reads CASSFAINTDTQYF. CDR3 sequence (DNA): TGTGCCAGCAGTTTCGCGATTAACACAGATACGCAGTATTTT.